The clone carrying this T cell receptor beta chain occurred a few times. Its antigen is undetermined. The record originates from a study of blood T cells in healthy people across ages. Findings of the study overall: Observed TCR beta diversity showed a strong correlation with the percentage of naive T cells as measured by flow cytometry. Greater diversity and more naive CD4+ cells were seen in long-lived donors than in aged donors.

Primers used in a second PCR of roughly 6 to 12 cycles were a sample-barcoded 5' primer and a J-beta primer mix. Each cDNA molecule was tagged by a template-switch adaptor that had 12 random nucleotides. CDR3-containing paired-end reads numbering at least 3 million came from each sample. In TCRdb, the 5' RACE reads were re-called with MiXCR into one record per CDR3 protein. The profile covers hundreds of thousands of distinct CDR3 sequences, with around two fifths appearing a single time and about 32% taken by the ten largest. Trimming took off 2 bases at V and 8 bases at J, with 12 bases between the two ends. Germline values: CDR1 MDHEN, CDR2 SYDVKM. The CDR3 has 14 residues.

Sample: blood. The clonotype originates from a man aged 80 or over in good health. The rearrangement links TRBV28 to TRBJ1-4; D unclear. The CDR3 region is CASSLVEGLEKLFF. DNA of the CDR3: TGTGCCAGCAGTTTAGTGGAGGGCTTAGAAAAACTGTTTTTT. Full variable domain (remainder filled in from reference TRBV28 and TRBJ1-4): DVKVTQSSRYLVKRTGEKVFLECVQDMDHENMFWYRQDPGLGLRLIYFSYDVKMKEKGDIPEGYSVSREKKERFSLILESASTNQTSMYLCASSLVEGLEKLFFGSGTQLSVL.